The T cell receptor beta chain under discussion was sequenced for a study of shared clonotypes between healthy human individuals. V gave up 4 bases and J gave up 1 base; unmatched junction bases: 4. This CDR3 spans 15 amino acids. Per the germline V gene, CDR1 is SNHLY and CDR2 is FYNNEI. The data were produced by immunoSEQ multiplex PCR, yet TCRdb's version contains in-frame clones alone and is incomplete. The sample has about 2,100,000 clones, 93% seen once. CD45RO-negative CD8 cells positively selected for CCR7 made up the naive population, which excluded terminally differentiated effector memory CD45RA+ cells.

The J gene is TRBJ2-3, the V gene TRBV2; TRBD2 aligns across 8 bases. This clonotype was obtained from a man aged 18 to 35 in good health. Some clones in this sample may be carry-over from other donors' samples. Sequences were obtained from naive CD8+ T cells from PBMCs. The CDR3 DNA reads as TGTGCCAGCAGTGCATGGCGGGAGGGCACAGATACGCAGTATTTT. This translates into CASSAWREGTDTQYF.